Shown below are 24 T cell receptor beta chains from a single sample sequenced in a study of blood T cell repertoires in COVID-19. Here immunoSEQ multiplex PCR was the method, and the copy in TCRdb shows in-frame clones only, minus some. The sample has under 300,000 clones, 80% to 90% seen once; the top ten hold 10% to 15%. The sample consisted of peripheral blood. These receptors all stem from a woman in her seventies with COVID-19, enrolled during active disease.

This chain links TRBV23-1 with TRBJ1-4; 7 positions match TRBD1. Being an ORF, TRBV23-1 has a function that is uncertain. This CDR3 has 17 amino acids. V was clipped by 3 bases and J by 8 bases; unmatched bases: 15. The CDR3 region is CASSQVTSTGCREKLFF. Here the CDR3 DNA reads TGCGCCAGCAGTCAGGTCACTTCGACAGGGTGCCGGGAAAAACTGTTTTTT.

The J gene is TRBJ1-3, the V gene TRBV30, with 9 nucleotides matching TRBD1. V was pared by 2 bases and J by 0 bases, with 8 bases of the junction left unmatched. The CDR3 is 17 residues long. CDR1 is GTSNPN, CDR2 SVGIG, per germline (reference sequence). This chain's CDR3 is CAWSSGTGSLSGNTIYF. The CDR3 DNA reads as TGTGCCTGGAGTTCCGGGACAGGGTCCCTCTCTGGAAACACCATATATTTT.

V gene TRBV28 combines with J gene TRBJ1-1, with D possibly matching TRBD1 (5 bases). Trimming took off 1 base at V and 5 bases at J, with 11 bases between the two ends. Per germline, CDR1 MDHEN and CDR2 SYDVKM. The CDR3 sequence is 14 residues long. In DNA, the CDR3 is TGTGCCAGCAGTTTATATCTAAGGGGAACTGAAGCTTTCTTT. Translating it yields CASSLYLRGTEAFF. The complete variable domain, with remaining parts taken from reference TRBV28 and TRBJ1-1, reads DVKVTQSSRYLVKRTGEKVFLECVQDMDHENMFWYRQDPGLGLRLIYFSYDVKMKEKGDIPEGYSVSREKKERFSLILESASTNQTSMYLCASSLYLRGTEAFFGQGTRLTVV.

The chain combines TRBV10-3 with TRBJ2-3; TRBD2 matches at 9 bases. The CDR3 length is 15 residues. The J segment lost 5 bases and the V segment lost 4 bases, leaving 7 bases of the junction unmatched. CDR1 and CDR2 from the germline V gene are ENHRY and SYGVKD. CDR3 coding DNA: TGTGCCATCAGTGGGCTTAGCGGGGGAGAAGATACGCAGTATTTT. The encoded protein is CAISGLSGGEDTQYF.

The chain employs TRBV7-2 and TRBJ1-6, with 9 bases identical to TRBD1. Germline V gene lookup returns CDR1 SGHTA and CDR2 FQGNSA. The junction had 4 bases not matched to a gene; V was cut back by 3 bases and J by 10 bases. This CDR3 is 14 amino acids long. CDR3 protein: CASSFGTGKSPLHF. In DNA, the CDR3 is TGTGCCAGCAGCTTTGGGACAGGGAAATCACCCCTCCACTTT.

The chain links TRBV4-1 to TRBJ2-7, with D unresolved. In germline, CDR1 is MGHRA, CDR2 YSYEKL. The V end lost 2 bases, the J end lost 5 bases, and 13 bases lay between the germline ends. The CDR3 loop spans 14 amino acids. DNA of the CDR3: TGCGCCAGCAGCCAACCCCAGGTTTTCCACGAGCAGTACTTC. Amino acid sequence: CASSQPQVFHEQYF.

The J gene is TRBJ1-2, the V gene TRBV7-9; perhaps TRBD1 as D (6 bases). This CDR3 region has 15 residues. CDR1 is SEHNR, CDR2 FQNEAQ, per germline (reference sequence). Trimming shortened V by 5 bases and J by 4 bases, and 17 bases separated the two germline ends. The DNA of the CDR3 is TGTGCCAGCAGCCCCCCGGGACAAAGGCTCTATGGCTACACCTTC. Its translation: CASSPPGQRLYGYTF.

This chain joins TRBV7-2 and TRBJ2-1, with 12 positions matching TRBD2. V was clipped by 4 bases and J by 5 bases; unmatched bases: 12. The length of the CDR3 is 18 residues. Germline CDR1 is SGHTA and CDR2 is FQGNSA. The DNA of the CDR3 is TGTGCCAGCAGCTCACCCCGGCTAGCGGGGGGGCCGAACAATGAGCAGTTCTTC. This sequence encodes CASSSPRLAGGPNNEQFF.

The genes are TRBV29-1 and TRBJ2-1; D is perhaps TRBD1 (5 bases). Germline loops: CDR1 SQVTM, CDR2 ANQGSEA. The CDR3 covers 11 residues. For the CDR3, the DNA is TGCAGTTCCCTAGGGGCCAATGAGCAGTTCTTC. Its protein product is CSSLGANEQFF.

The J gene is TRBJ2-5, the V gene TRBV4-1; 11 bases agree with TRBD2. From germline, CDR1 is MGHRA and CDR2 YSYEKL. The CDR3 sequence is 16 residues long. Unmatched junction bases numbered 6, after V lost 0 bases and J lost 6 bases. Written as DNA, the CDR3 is TGCGCCAGCAGCCAAGAAGTAGCGGGGGGGCCGAAGACCCAGTACTTC. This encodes CASSQEVAGGPKTQYF.

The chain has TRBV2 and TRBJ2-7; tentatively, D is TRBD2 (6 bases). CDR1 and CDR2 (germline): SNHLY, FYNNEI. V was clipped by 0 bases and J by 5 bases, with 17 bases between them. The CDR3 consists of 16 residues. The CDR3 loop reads CASSEAEGRRQDEQYF. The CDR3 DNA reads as TGTGCCAGCAGTGAAGCGGAGGGGAGGAGGCAGGACGAGCAGTACTTC. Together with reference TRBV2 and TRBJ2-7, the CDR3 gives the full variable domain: EPEVTQTPSHQVTQMGQEVILRCVPISNHLYFYWYRQILGQKVEFLVSFYNNEISEKSEIFDDQFSVERPDGSNFTLKIRSTKLEDSAMYFCASSEAEGRRQDEQYFGPGTRLTVT.

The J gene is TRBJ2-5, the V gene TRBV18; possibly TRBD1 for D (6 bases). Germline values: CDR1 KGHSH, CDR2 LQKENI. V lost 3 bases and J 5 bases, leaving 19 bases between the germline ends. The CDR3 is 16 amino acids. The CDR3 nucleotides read TGTGCCAGCTCACCCGGGGCCCCAGGGGATCTGGAGACCCAGTACTTC. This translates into CASSPGAPGDLETQYF.

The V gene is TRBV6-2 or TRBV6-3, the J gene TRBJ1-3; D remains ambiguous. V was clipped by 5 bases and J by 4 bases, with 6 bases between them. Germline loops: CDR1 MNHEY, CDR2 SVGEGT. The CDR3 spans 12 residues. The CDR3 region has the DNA TGTGCCAGCAGTGCACACGGAAACACCATATATTTT. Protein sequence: CASSAHGNTIYF.

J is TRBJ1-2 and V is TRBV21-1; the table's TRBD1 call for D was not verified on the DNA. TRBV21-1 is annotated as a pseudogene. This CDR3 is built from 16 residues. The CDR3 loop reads CASSKSPGALGYGYTF. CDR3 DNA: TGTGCCAGCAGCAAAAGCCCAGGGGCTCTGGGGTATGGCTACACCTTC.

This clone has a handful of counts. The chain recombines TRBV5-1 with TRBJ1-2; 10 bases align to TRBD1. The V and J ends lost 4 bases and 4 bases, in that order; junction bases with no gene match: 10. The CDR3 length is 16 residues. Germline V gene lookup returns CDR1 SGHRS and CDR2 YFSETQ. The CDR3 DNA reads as TGCGCCAGCAGCAGAACAGGACAGGGGGATTTCTATGGCTACACCTTC. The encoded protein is CASSRTGQGDFYGYTF.

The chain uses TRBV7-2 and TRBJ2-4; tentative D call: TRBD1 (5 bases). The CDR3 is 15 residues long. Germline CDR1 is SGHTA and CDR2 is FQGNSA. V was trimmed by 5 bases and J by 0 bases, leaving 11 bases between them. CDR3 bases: TGTGCCAGCAGCCCTCGACAGCTAGCCAAAAACATTCAGTACTTC. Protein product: CASSPRQLAKNIQYF.

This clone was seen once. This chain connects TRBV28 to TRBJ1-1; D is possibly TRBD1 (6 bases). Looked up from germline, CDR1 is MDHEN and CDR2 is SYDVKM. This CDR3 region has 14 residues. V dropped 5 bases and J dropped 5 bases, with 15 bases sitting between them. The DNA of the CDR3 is TGTGCCAGCAGTCCGGCCCAGGGGAGAACTGAAGCTTTCTTT. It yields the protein CASSPAQGRTEAFF.

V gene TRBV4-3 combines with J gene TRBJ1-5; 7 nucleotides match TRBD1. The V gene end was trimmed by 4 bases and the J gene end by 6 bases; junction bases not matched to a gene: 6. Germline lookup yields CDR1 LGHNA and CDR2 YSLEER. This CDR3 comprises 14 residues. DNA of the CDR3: TGCGCCAGCAGCCCCGACGGGACAGTTCAGCCCCAGCATTTT. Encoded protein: CASSPDGTVQPQHF.

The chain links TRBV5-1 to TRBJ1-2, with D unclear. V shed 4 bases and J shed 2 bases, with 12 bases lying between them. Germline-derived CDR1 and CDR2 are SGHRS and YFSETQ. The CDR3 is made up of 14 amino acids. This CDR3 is CASSQAATNYGYTF. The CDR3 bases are TGCGCCAGCAGCCAGGCAGCCACGAACTATGGCTACACCTTC. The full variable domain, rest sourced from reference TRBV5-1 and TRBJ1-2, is KAGVTQTPRYLIKTRGQQVTLSCSPISGHRSVSWYQQTPGQGLQFLFEYFSETQRNKGNFPGRFSGRQFSNSRSEMNVSTLELGDSALYLCASSQAATNYGYTFGSGTRLTVV.

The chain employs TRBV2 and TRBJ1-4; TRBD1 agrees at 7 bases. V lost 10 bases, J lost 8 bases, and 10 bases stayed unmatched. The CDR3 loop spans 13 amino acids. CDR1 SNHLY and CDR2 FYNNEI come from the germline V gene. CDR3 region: CATQDRAREKLFF. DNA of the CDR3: TGTGCCACCCAAGACAGGGCCAGGGAAAAACTGTTTTTT.

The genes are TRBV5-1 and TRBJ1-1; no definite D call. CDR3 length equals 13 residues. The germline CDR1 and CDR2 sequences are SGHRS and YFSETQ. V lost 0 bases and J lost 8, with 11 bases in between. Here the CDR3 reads CASSLEVGREAFF. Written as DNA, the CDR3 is TGCGCCAGCAGCTTGGAGGTGGGCCGAGAAGCTTTCTTT.

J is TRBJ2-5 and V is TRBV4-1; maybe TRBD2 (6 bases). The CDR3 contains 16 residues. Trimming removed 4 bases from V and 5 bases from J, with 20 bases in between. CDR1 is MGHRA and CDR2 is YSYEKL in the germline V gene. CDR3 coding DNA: TGCGCCAGCAGCCCGAAGGCCGGGGGAAAAGGCGAGACCCAGTACTTC. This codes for CASSPKAGGKGETQYF.

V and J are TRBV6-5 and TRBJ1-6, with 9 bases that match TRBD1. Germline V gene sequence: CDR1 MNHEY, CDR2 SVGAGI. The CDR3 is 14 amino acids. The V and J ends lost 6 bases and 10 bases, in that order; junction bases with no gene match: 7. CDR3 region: CASRQTGGDSPLHF. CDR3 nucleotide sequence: TGTGCCAGCAGACAGACAGGGGGAGACTCACCCCTCCACTTT.

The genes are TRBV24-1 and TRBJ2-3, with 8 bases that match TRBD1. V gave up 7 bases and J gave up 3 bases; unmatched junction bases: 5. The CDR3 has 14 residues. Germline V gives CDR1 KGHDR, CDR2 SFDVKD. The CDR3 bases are TGTGCCACCAGCCGGACAGGGAATACAGATACGCAGTATTTT. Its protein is CATSRTGNTDTQYF.